Listed below are T cell receptor beta chains from one sample, sequenced in a study of T cells after yellow fever vaccination. Each CDR3 protein gets one entry after TCRdb re-called the 5' RACE reads with MiXCR. Among 450,000 to 600,000 distinct CDR3 sequences listed, approximately 13% were seen once. The sequencing here drew on PBMCs, taken on the day of the yellow fever booster vaccination. The origin of the receptors is a man younger than 45 who received the YFV17D yellow fever vaccine. Each CDR3 is given with its conserved first and last residue. D genes are given only for firm matches. Not every row has a clone size; where given, it reads once, few, many or a size class.

J: TRBJ2-7
V: TRBV4-3
size: NA
D: TRBD2
CDR3: CASSQDESLAGVEQYF
DNA: TGCGCCAGCAGCCAAGATGAGTCGCTAGCGGGAGTCGAGCAGTACTTC

J: TRBJ2-1
V: TRBV5-1
size: few
D: NA
CDR3: CASSLGVAPSSYNEQFF
DNA: TGCGCCAGCAGCTTGGGGGTAGCGCCGAGCTCCTACAATGAGCAGTTCTTC

J: TRBJ1-2
V: TRBV20-1
size: NA
D: TRBD1
CDR3: CSATSRTGGVHSPGYTF
DNA: TGCAGTGCGACTTCTAGGACAGGGGGCGTTCATAGTCCGGGCTACACCTTC

J: TRBJ2-7
V: TRBV12-3/TRBV12-4
size: NA
D: NA
CDR3: CASSFYESEQYF
DNA: TGTGCCAGCAGTTTTTACGAGTCCGAGCAGTACTTC

J: TRBJ1-2
V: TRBV19
size: NA
D: NA
CDR3: CASSPQANYGYTF
DNA: TGTGCCAGTAGTCCTCAAGCTAACTATGGCTACACCTTC

J: TRBJ2-1
V: TRBV12-3/TRBV12-4
size: NA
D: TRBD2
CDR3: CASIHTPGLANEQFF
DNA: TGTGCCAGCATCCACACACCGGGACTAGCGAATGAGCAGTTCTTC

J: TRBJ2-1
V: TRBV18
size: many
D: NA
CDR3: CASSPSVYNEQFF
DNA: TGTGCCAGCTCCCCAAGCGTTTACAATGAGCAGTTCTTC

J: TRBJ1-1
V: TRBV7-2
size: few
D: NA
CDR3: CASGRRALNTEAFF
DNA: TGTGCCAGCGGAAGGCGGGCCCTGAACACTGAAGCTTTCTTT

J: TRBJ1-2
V: TRBV20-1
size: few
D: TRBD1
CDR3: CSAASPPGQGAQANYGYTF
DNA: TGCAGTGCTGCCTCACCGCCGGGACAGGGGGCTCAAGCGAACTATGGCTACACCTTC

J: TRBJ2-5
V: TRBV7-9
size: few
D: NA
CDR3: CASSIQGLRETQYF
DNA: TGTGCCAGCAGTATACAGGGCTTGCGAGAGACCCAGTACTTC

J: TRBJ2-3
V: TRBV3-1
size: few
D: TRBD2
CDR3: CASSQDLSGRINTDTQYF
DNA: TGTGCCAGCAGCCAAGACCTAAGCGGGAGAATAAACACAGATACGCAGTATTTT

J: TRBJ1-2
V: TRBV5-1
size: many
D: NA
CDR3: CASSLGQDYGYTF
DNA: TGCGCCAGCAGCTTGGGACAGGACTATGGCTACACCTTC

J: TRBJ2-1
V: TRBV28
size: NA
D: TRBD2
CDR3: CASFTAGGYNEQFF
DNA: TGTGCCAGCTTTACTGCGGGGGGATACAATGAGCAGTTCTTC

J: TRBJ2-7
V: TRBV5-5
size: many
D: NA
CDR3: CASSLGARVIYEQYF
DNA: TGTGCCAGCAGCTTGGGCGCCAGGGTAATCTACGAGCAGTACTTC

J: TRBJ2-2
V: TRBV19
size: NA
D: TRBD1
CDR3: CASSVDRGGELFF
DNA: TGTGCCAGTAGTGTGGACAGGGGAGGGGAGCTGTTTTTT

J: TRBJ2-5
V: TRBV29-1
size: NA
D: NA
CDR3: CSVEASLGETQYF
DNA: TGCAGCGTTGAGGCCTCCCTGGGGGAGACCCAGTACTTC

J: TRBJ1-1
V: TRBV20-1
size: few
D: NA
CDR3: CSASRGVNAEAFF
DNA: TGCAGTGCTAGTAGGGGGGTGAACGCTGAAGCTTTCTTT

J: TRBJ2-1
V: TRBV15
size: NA
D: TRBD2
CDR3: CATSSARGRYDEQFF
DNA: TGTGCCACCAGCAGCGCCCGCGGGAGATACGATGAGCAGTTCTTC